This TCR beta chain was sequenced in a study of control samples from healthy donors and cancer patients. V lost 3 bases to trimming and J lost 10 bases; unmatched junction nucleotides: 11. This CDR3 region has 17 residues. Germline-derived CDR1 and CDR2 are KGHSH and LQKENI. The table came from immunoSEQ multiplex PCR; TCRdb's copy has only in-frame clones and leaves some out. The profile covers tens of thousands of clones, with roughly 85% appearing a single time and 4.5% to 6.5% taken by the ten largest. V usage is TRBV18 and J usage is TRBJ2-1, with 14 bases matching TRBD2. The source is a man in his forties in good health. Sequenced input: blood. CDR3 sequence reads: CASSPNLGLAGVGEQFF. DNA for the CDR3: TGTGCCAGCTCACCCAACCTGGGACTAGCGGGAGTAGGGGAGCAGTTCTTC. The full variable domain, its missing parts supplied by reference TRBV18 and TRBJ2-1, is NAGVMQNPRHLVRRRGQEARLRCSPMKGHSHVYWYRQLPEEGLKFMVYLQKENIIDESGMPKERFSAEFPKEGPSILRIQQVVRGDSAAYFCASSPNLGLAGVGEQFFGPGTRLTVL.